These 2 T cell receptor beta chains came from one sample sequenced in a study of blood T cell repertoires in COVID-19. Libraries were prepared by immunoSEQ multiplex PCR; TCRdb keeps only in-frame clonotypes and omits some of them. The sample has about 230,000 clones, 84% seen once. What was sequenced was peripheral blood. Receptor source: a man aged 40-49 years who had recovered from COVID-19.

The chain carries TRBV20-1 and TRBJ2-3, with 14 bases identical to TRBD2. Germline V CDR1 and CDR2: DFQATT, SNEGSKA (reference sequence). The CDR3 runs 17 residues. V was clipped by 3 bases and J by 4 bases; unmatched bases: 9. The CDR3 DNA reads as TGCAGTGCTAGTAGGGGACTAGCGGGAGAGGTTGCAGATACGCAGTATTTT. As protein: CSASRGLAGEVADTQYF.

The V gene is TRBV2, the J gene TRBJ1-1; D might be TRBD1 (6 bases). The CDR3 totals 13 residues. Germline V lookup: CDR1 SNHLY, CDR2 FYNNEI. Trimming removed 11 bases from V and 2 bases from J, with 15 bases in between. The CDR3 loop is CAGGGRLNTEAFF. Written as DNA, the CDR3 is TGTGCCGGGGGGGGCAGATTAAACACTGAAGCTTTCTTT.